This TCR beta chain appears in the sequencing data of a study of OX40 agonist ivuxolimab in advanced cancers. Sequenced by immunoSEQ multiplex PCR; TCRdb stores in-frame clones only, minus some. The sample consists of more than 75,000 clones, approximately 86% of them appearing once. The germline V gene has CDR1 SGHTA and CDR2 FQGNSA. The V end was cut by 5 bases, the J end by 2 bases, with 16 bases between. The CDR3 is 15 residues long. The gene calls are TRBV7-2 and TRBJ2-7, with D possibly TRBD2 on 5 matching bases. The material sequenced was CD4+ or CD8+ T cells sorted from blood, taken in a trial of the OX40 agonist ivuxolimab. This TCR derives from an adult with an advanced solid tumor such as melanoma, head and neck, liver or kidney cancer. CDR3 amino acids: CASSPDSAITYEQYF. Written as DNA, the CDR3 is TGTGCCAGCAGCCCGGACTCTGCGATAACCTACGAGCAGTACTTC.